This T cell receptor (beta chain) was observed in a study of OX40 agonist ivuxolimab in advanced cancers. For the study at large: Age averaged about 62 years (range about 23 to 80), and approximately 80% were male.

This clone was found once. Antigen unknown. Prior autoimmune disease or systemic immunosuppression barred patients. Study results and limitations: Among some nonresponders, normalized T-cell clonal expansion was also low. Patients who responded partially at 0.1-3.0 mg/kg showed clonal expansion ranking among the lowest.

Sequenced by immunoSEQ multiplex PCR; TCRdb stores in-frame clones only, minus some. In the table there are 70,000 to 80,000 clones, approximately 84% of which are singletons. V lost 0 bases and J lost 6, with 7 bases in between. This CDR3 spans 12 amino acids. Germline V gene sequence: CDR1 SGHRS, CDR2 YFSETQ. V is TRBV5-1 and J is TRBJ2-7; D is possibly TRBD2 (6 bases). This specimen was CD4+ or CD8+ T cells sorted from blood, taken in a trial of the OX40 agonist ivuxolimab. The TCR comes from an adult with an advanced solid tumor such as melanoma, head and neck, liver or kidney cancer. DNA of the CDR3: TGCGCCAGCAGCTTGGGTAGCGGCGAGCAGTACTTC. It codes for CASSLGSGEQYF.